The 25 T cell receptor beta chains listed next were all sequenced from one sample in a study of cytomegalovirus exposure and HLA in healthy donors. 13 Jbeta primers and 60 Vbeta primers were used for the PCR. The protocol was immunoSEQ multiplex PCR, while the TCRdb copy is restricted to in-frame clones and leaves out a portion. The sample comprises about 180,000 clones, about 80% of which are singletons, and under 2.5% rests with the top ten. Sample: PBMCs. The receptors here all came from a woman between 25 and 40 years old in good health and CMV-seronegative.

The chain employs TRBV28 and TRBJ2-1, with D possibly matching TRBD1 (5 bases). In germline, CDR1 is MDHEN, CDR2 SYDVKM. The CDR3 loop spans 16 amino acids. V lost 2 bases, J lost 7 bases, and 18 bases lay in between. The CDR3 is CASSLVSRVGWNEQFF. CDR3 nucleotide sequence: TGTGCCAGCAGTTTAGTGTCCAGGGTTGGTTGGAATGAGCAGTTCTTC.

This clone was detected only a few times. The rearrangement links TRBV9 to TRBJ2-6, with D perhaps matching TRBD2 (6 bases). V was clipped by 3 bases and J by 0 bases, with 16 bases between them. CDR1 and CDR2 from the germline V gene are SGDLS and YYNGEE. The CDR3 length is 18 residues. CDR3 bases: TGTGCCAGCAGCGGGAGGGAAAGGGATAGCTCTGGGGCCAACGTCCTGACTTTC. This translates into CASSGRERDSSGANVLTF.

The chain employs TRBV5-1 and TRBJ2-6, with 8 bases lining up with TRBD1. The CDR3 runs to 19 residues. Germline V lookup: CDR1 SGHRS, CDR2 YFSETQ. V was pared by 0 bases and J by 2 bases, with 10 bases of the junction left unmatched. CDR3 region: CASSLGAGTGRTGANVLTF. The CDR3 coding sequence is TGCGCCAGCAGCTTGGGTGCCGGGACAGGAAGAACTGGGGCCAACGTCCTGACTTTC.

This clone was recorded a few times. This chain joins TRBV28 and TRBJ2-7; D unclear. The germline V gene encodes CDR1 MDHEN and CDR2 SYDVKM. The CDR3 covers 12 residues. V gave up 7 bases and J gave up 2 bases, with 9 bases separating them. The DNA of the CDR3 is TGTGCCAGCACCAGTCTCCCCTACGAGCAGTACTTC. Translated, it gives CASTSLPYEQYF.

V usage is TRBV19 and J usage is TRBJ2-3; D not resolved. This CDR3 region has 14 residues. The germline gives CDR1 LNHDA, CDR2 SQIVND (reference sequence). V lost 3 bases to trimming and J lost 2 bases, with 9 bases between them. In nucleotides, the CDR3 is TGTGCCAGTAGTATTTGGCAATCCACAGATACGCAGTATTTT. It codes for CASSIWQSTDTQYF. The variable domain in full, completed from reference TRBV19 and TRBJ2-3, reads DGGITQSPKYLFRKEGQNVTLSCEQNLNHDAMYWYRQDPGQGLRLIYYSQIVNDFQKGDIAEGYSVSREKKESFPLTVTSAQKNPTAFYLCASSIWQSTDTQYFGPGTRLTVL.

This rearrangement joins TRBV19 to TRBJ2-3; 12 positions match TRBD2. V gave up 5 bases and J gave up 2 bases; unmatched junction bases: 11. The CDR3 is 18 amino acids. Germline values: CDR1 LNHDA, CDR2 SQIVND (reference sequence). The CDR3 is CASSSGRRLAGVTDTQYF. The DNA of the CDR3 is TGTGCCAGTAGTTCGGGAAGGAGACTAGCGGGGGTCACAGATACGCAGTATTTT.

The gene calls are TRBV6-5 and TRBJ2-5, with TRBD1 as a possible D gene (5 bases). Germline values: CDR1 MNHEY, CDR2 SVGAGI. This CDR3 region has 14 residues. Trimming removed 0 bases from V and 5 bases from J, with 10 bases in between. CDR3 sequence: CASSYSGRDETQYF. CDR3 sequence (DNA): TGTGCCAGCAGTTACTCGGGCAGGGATGAGACCCAGTACTTC.

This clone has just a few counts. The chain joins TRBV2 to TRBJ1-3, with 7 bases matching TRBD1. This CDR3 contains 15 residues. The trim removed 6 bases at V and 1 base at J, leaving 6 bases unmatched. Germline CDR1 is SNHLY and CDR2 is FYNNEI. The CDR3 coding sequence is TGTGCCAGCAGCCTAAACAGGGGATCTGGAAACACCATATATTTT. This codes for CASSLNRGSGNTIYF.

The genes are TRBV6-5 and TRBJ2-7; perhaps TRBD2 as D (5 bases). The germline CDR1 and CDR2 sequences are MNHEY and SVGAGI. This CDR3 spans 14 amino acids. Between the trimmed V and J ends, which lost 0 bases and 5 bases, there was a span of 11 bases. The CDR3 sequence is CASSYSGLPHEQYF. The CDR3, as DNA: TGTGCCAGCAGTTACTCTGGACTTCCCCACGAGCAGTACTTC.

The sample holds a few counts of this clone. The CDR3 sequence: CASTQNRGASEKLFF. The CDR3 bases are TGTGCCAGCACTCAAAACCGGGGGGCGAGTGAAAAACTGTTTTTT. The gene calls are TRBV7-8 and TRBJ1-4; D is possibly TRBD1 (6 bases). This CDR3 has 15 residues. From germline, CDR1 is SGHVS and CDR2 FQNEAQ. The V and J ends lost 7 bases and 7 bases respectively, with 19 bases between them.

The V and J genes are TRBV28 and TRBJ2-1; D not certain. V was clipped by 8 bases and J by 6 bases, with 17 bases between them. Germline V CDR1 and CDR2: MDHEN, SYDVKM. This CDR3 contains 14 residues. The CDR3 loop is CASGSGSRANEQFF. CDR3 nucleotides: TGTGCCAGCGGCTCCGGGTCCCGTGCCAATGAGCAGTTCTTC.

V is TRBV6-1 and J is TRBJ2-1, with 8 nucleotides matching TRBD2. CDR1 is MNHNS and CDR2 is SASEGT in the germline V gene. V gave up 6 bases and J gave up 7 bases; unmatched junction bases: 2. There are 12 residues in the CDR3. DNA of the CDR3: TGTGCCAGCAGAGGACTAGCAAATGAGCAGTTCTTC. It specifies CASRGLANEQFF.

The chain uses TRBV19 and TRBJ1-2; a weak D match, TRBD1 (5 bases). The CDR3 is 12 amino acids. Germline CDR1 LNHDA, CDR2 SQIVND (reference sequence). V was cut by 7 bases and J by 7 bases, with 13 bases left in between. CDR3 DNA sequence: TGTGCCAGTAATGTTCAGGGTTTTGGCTACACCTTC. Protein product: CASNVQGFGYTF.

DNA for the CDR3: TGTGCCAGCAGTCCTAGAGGGCTCGTCCCCTACGAGCAGTACTTC. Its translation is CASSPRGLVPYEQYF. This chain uses TRBV6-6 with TRBJ2-7; tentatively, D is TRBD2 (5 bases). Germline V gives CDR1 MNHNY, CDR2 SVGAGI (reference sequence). The V and J ends lost 5 bases and 2 bases respectively, with 16 bases between them. This CDR3 has 15 amino acids.

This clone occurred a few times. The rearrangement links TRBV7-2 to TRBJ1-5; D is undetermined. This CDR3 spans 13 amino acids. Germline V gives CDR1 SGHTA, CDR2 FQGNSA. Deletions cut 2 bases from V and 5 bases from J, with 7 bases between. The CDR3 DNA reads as TGTGCCAGCAGCTTACAGCAGGATCAGCCCCAGCATTTT. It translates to CASSLQQDQPQHF.

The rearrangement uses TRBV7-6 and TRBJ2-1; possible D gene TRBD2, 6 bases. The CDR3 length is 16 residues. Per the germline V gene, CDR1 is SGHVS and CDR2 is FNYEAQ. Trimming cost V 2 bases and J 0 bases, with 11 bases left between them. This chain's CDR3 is CASSLLGGNSYNEQFF. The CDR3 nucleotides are TGTGCCAGCAGCTTACTGGGCGGGAACTCCTACAATGAGCAGTTCTTC. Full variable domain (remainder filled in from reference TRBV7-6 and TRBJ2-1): GAGVSQSPRYKVTKRGQDVALRCDPISGHVSLYWYRQALGQGPEFLTYFNYEAQQDKSGLPNDRFSAERPEGSISTLTIQRTEQRDSAMYRCASSLLGGNSYNEQFFGPGTRLTVL.

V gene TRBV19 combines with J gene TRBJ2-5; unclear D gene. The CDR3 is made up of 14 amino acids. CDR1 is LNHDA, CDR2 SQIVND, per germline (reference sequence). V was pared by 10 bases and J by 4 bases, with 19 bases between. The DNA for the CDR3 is TGTGCCACCTCGCCAATTACTCCCCCAGAGACCCAGTACTTC. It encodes CATSPITPPETQYF.

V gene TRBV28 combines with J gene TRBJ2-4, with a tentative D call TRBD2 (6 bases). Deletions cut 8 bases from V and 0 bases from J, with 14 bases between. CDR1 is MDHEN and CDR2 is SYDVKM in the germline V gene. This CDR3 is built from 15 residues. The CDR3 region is CASEETGVAKNIQYF. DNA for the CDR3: TGTGCCAGCGAGGAGACGGGAGTAGCCAAAAACATTCAGTACTTC. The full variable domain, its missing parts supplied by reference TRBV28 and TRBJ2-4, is DVKVTQSSRYLVKRTGEKVFLECVQDMDHENMFWYRQDPGLGLRLIYFSYDVKMKEKGDIPEGYSVSREKKERFSLILESASTNQTSMYLCASEETGVAKNIQYFGAGTRLSVL.

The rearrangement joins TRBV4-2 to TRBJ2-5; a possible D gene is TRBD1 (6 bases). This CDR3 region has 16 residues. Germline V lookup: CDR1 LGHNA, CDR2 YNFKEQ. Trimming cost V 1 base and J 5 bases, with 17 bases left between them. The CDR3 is CASSQGAGDEGETQYF. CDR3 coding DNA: TGTGCCAGCAGCCAAGGCGCAGGGGATGAAGGTGAGACCCAGTACTTC.

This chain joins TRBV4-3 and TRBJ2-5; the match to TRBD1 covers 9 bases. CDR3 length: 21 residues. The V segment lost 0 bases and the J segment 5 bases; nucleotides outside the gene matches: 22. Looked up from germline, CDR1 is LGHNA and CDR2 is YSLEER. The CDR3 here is CASSQDPLGPRQTGTGETQYF. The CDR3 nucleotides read TGCGCCAGCAGCCAAGACCCCCTCGGGCCCCGGCAGACAGGGACAGGGGAGACCCAGTACTTC.

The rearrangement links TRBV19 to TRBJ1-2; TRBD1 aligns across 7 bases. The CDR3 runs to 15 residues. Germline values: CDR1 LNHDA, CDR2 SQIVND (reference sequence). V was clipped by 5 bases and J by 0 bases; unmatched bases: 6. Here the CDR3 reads CASSLRDSSNYGYTF. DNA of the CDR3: TGTGCCAGTAGTCTAAGGGACAGTTCTAACTATGGCTACACCTTC.

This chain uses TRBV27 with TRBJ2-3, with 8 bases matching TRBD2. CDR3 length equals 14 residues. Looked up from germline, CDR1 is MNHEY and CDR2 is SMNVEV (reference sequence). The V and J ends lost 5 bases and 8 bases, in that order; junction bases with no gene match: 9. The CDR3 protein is CASSPGLDLGTQYF. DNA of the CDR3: TGTGCCAGCAGTCCGGGACTAGACTTGGGTACGCAGTATTTT.

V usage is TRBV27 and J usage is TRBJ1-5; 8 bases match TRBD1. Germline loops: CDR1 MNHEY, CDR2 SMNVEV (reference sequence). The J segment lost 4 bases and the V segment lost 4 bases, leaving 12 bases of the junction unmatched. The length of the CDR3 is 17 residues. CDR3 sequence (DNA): TGTGCCAGCAGTTCCAAGGCAGGACAGGGTTGGAATCAGCCCCAGCATTTT. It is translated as CASSSKAGQGWNQPQHF.

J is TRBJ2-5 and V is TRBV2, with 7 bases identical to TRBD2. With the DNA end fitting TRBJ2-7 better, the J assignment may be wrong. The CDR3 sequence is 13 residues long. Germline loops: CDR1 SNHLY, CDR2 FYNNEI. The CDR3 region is CASIKREMGEQYF. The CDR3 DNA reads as TGTGCCAGCATCAAGCGGGAAATGGGCGAGCAGTACTTC.

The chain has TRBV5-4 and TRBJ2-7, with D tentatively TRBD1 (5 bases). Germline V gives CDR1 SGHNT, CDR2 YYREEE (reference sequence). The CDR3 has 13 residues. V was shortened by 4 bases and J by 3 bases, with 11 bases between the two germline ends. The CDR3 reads CASSAGFGYEQYF. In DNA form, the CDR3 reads TGTGCCAGCAGCGCAGGGTTCGGCTACGAGCAGTACTTC.